In its sample, the clone carrying this TCR beta chain was seen a few times. Its target is not known. These data belong to a study of cytomegalovirus exposure and HLA in healthy donors. This CDR3 spans 13 amino acids. The V gene end was trimmed by 4 bases and the J gene end by 2 bases; junction bases not matched to a gene: 2. Per germline, CDR1 SGHAT and CDR2 FQNNGV. Primers included in the PCR were 60 Vbeta and 13 Jbeta primers. The repertoire was sequenced with immunoSEQ multiplex PCR; TCRdb's copy has only in-frame clones and lacks some. The table includes around 100,000 clones, about 79% detected once. Study-wide points: Earlier analysis yielded a pattern in which most TCR beta V segments were productive about 90% or about 30% of the time. Reported findings show TCR beta sequences accurately forecast HLA-A and HLA-B alleles in most subjects.

This clonotype was sampled from a man aged 50 or older in good health and CMV-seropositive. The sample consisted of PBMCs. The rearrangement links TRBV11-2 to TRBJ2-7; TRBD2 matches 7 bases. CDR3 sequence (DNA): TGTGCCAGCAGCTCCGGGGGGACCTACGAGCAGTACTTC. Its translation is CASSSGGTYEQYF.